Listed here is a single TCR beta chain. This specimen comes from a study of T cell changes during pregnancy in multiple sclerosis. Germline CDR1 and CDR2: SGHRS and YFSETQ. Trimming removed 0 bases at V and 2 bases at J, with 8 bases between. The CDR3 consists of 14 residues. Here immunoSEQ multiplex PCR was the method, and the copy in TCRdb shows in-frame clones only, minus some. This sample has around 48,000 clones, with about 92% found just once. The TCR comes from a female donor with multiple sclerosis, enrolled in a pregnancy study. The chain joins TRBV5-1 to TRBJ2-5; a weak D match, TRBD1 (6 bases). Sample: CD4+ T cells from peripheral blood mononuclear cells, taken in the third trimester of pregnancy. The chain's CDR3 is CASSLGGQQETQYF. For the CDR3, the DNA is TGCGCCAGCAGCTTGGGGGGACAACAAGAGACCCAGTACTTC.